A selection of T cell receptor beta chains follows, all from one sample in a study of blood T cell repertoires in COVID-19. Using immunoSEQ multiplex PCR, the repertoire was profiled, and TCRdb retains in-frame clones only, with some absent. The sample includes 210,000 or so clones, around 85% of them seen just once. The sequencing input was peripheral blood. The receptors here all came from a man aged 45-60 years who had recovered from COVID-19. Both conserved end residues are part of each CDR3. A D gene is named only where the DNA matches it firmly. Part of the rows lack a size; the others show once, few, many or a class for expanded clones.

d_call: TRBD1
j_call: TRBJ1-1
v_call: TRBV14
clone_size: NA
cdr3_nt: TGTGCCAGCAGCCAAGATGTAGACAGGGCCGGCACTGAAGCTTTCTTT
cdr3_aa: CASSQDVDRAGTEAFF

d_call: NA
j_call: TRBJ2-2
v_call: TRBV7-6
clone_size: NA
cdr3_nt: TGTGCCAGCAGCTTTGGACAGATATACAACACCGGGGAGCTGTTTTTT
cdr3_aa: CASSFGQIYNTGELFF

d_call: NA
j_call: TRBJ2-5
v_call: TRBV10-3
clone_size: once
cdr3_nt: TGTGCCATCAGTGAGCCCTACTCCCAAGAGACCCAGTACTTC
cdr3_aa: CAISEPYSQETQYF

d_call: NA
j_call: TRBJ2-3
v_call: TRBV29-1
clone_size: NA
cdr3_nt: TGCAGCTTTTCTGCGGGGACTAGCACAGATACGCAGTATTTT
cdr3_aa: CSFSAGTSTDTQYF

d_call: NA
j_call: TRBJ2-5
v_call: TRBV20-1
clone_size: NA
cdr3_nt: TGCAGTGCTAGTTTGTCGAGAGAGACCCAGTACTTC
cdr3_aa: CSASLSRETQYF

d_call: NA
j_call: TRBJ2-3
v_call: TRBV24-1
clone_size: NA
cdr3_nt: TGTGCCACCAGTGAGGGAGGACTGGGGCTGGGACAGTATTTT
cdr3_aa: CATSEGGLGLGQYF

d_call: NA
j_call: TRBJ2-7
v_call: TRBV5-6
clone_size: once
cdr3_nt: TGTGCCAGCAGCTTGGGGGGGCAGGGTGAGCAGTACTTC
cdr3_aa: CASSLGGQGEQYF

d_call: NA
j_call: TRBJ2-7
v_call: TRBV11-2
clone_size: NA
cdr3_nt: TGTGCCAGCAGCTTAGAGTGGGAGACTAACGGAGCCTACGAGCAGTACTTC
cdr3_aa: CASSLEWETNGAYEQYF

d_call: TRBD1
j_call: TRBJ1-2
v_call: TRBV28
clone_size: NA
cdr3_nt: TGTGCCAGCAGTCCACTGGCTTCCGGGACAGGGCGAGGCTACACCTTC
cdr3_aa: CASSPLASGTGRGYTF

d_call: TRBD1
j_call: TRBJ2-7
v_call: TRBV20-1
clone_size: NA
cdr3_nt: TGCAGTGCCAGGGACAGCTACGAGCAGTACTTC
cdr3_aa: CSARDSYEQYF

d_call: TRBD2
j_call: TRBJ2-7
v_call: TRBV18
clone_size: NA
cdr3_nt: TGTGCCAGCTCTACCGGGAGGTCAACCTACGAGCAGTACTTC
cdr3_aa: CASSTGRSTYEQYF

d_call: TRBD1
j_call: TRBJ1-6
v_call: TRBV6-5
clone_size: once
cdr3_nt: TGTGCCAGCAGTTATCGGACAGGGGAATCACCCCTCCACTTT
cdr3_aa: CASSYRTGESPLHF

d_call: NA
j_call: TRBJ2-1
v_call: TRBV10-3
clone_size: once
cdr3_nt: TGTGCCATCAGTGATGGGCTAGCCCTCCACAATGAGCAGTTCTTC
cdr3_aa: CAISDGLALHNEQFF

d_call: TRBD2
j_call: TRBJ2-3
v_call: TRBV7-6
clone_size: NA
cdr3_nt: TGTGCCAGCAGCTTAGTCGGCCTAGCGGGAGACGCCACAGATACGCAGTATTTT
cdr3_aa: CASSLVGLAGDATDTQYF

d_call: NA
j_call: TRBJ1-4
v_call: TRBV19
clone_size: NA
cdr3_nt: TGTGCCAGTAGGGACTTCCACTCAACTAATGAAAAACTGTTTTTT
cdr3_aa: CASRDFHSTNEKLFF

d_call: TRBD2
j_call: TRBJ2-4
v_call: TRBV4-1
clone_size: NA
cdr3_nt: TGCGCCAGCAGCCAGTTGGTAACGGGAGGGCCGGAAATATACATTCAGTACTTC
cdr3_aa: CASSQLVTGGPEIYIQYF

d_call: NA
j_call: TRBJ2-5
v_call: TRBV28
clone_size: NA
cdr3_nt: TGTGCCAGCAGTAGACAGGTCCAAGAGACCCAGTACTTC
cdr3_aa: CASSRQVQETQYF

d_call: TRBD2
j_call: TRBJ2-1
v_call: TRBV3-1/TRBV3-2
clone_size: few
cdr3_nt: TGTGCCAGCAGCCGGGTTAGCGGGCGTCACAATGAGCAGTTCTTC
cdr3_aa: CASSRVSGRHNEQFF

d_call: NA
j_call: TRBJ1-1
v_call: TRBV2
clone_size: NA
cdr3_nt: TGTGCCAGCAGTGACGCGTTTGAAGCTTTCTTT
cdr3_aa: CASSDAFEAFF

d_call: NA
j_call: TRBJ1-2
v_call: TRBV21-1
clone_size: NA
cdr3_nt: TGTGCCAGCAGCATCCGGGACAGTGGATATGGCTACACCTTC
cdr3_aa: CASSIRDSGYGYTF

d_call: NA
j_call: TRBJ1-6
v_call: TRBV27
clone_size: NA
cdr3_nt: TGTGCCAGCAGTACCCCGACAGAGATTAATTCACCCCTCCACTTT
cdr3_aa: CASSTPTEINSPLHF

d_call: NA
j_call: TRBJ2-1
v_call: TRBV5-1
clone_size: NA
cdr3_nt: TGCGCCAGCAGCGTCCGGGACACTTACAATGAGCAGTTCTTC
cdr3_aa: CASSVRDTYNEQFF

d_call: TRBD2
j_call: TRBJ2-3
v_call: TRBV4-3
clone_size: NA
cdr3_nt: TGCGCCAGCAGCCAAGAACCAGGCGGGAGTATCGATACGCAGTATTTT
cdr3_aa: CASSQEPGGSIDTQYF

d_call: TRBD1
j_call: TRBJ2-7
v_call: TRBV7-2
clone_size: NA
cdr3_nt: TGTGCCAGCAGCCCTTGGACAGGGCCCTACGAGCAGTACTTC
cdr3_aa: CASSPWTGPYEQYF

d_call: TRBD1
j_call: TRBJ1-4
v_call: TRBV4-1
clone_size: NA
cdr3_nt: TGCGCCAGCAGCCACCTCGCTAGGGGGCCGCGTGAAAAACTGTTTTTT
cdr3_aa: CASSHLARGPREKLFF

d_call: TRBD1
j_call: TRBJ2-7
v_call: TRBV6-5
clone_size: NA
cdr3_nt: TGTGCCAGCATTAGTTGGGCAGGGGGAAAGCAGTACTTC
cdr3_aa: CASISWAGGKQYF

d_call: TRBD1
j_call: TRBJ1-4
v_call: TRBV2
clone_size: NA
cdr3_nt: TGTGCCAGCAGAAGGGACAGGTCTAATGAAAAACTGTTTTTT
cdr3_aa: CASRRDRSNEKLFF

d_call: NA
j_call: TRBJ2-7
v_call: TRBV7-3
clone_size: NA
cdr3_nt: TGTGCCAGCAGCTTAACAGGGACTCGAGACGAGCAGTACTTC
cdr3_aa: CASSLTGTRDEQYF

d_call: TRBD2
j_call: TRBJ2-1
v_call: TRBV7-9
clone_size: NA
cdr3_nt: TGTGCCAGCAGCGCATCTCCCAGCGGGGGATACAATGAGCAGTTCTTC
cdr3_aa: CASSASPSGGYNEQFF

d_call: TRBD1
j_call: TRBJ1-2
v_call: TRBV14
clone_size: NA
cdr3_nt: TGTGCCAGCAGCCAAGGAAAGCCGGGACAGATGAACTATGGCTACACCTTC
cdr3_aa: CASSQGKPGQMNYGYTF

d_call: NA
j_call: TRBJ2-5
v_call: TRBV5-4
clone_size: NA
cdr3_nt: TGTGCCAGCAGCTTGGCCGATTCTAAGGAGACCCAGTACTTC
cdr3_aa: CASSLADSKETQYF

d_call: NA
j_call: TRBJ1-1
v_call: TRBV12-3/TRBV12-4
clone_size: NA
cdr3_nt: TGTGCCAGCACCAGGAACACTGAAGCTTTCTTT
cdr3_aa: CASTRNTEAFF

d_call: TRBD2
j_call: TRBJ2-1
v_call: TRBV7-2
clone_size: once
cdr3_nt: TGTGCCAGCAGCTTAGCGTTTCGGCTAGCGGGTAACAATGAGCAGTTCTTC
cdr3_aa: CASSLAFRLAGNNEQFF

d_call: TRBD2
j_call: TRBJ2-3
v_call: TRBV7-8
clone_size: once
cdr3_nt: TGTGCCAGCAGCTCGTCTAGCGGGAGAAGCACAGATACGCAGTATTTT
cdr3_aa: CASSSSSGRSTDTQYF

d_call: NA
j_call: TRBJ2-1
v_call: TRBV4-1
clone_size: NA
cdr3_nt: TGCGCCAGTAAGATGAGCGGAGCGGCCTCTGAGCAGTTCTTC
cdr3_aa: CASKMSGAASEQFF

d_call: TRBD1
j_call: TRBJ2-7
v_call: TRBV3-1/TRBV3-2
clone_size: NA
cdr3_nt: TGTGCCAGCAGCCAACAAACTACAGGGGGCGAGCAGTACTTC
cdr3_aa: CASSQQTTGGEQYF

d_call: TRBD1
j_call: TRBJ2-5
v_call: TRBV2
clone_size: NA
cdr3_nt: TGTGCCAGCATCGTAGGGACAGACCTACTTTTAGAGACCCAGTACTTC
cdr3_aa: CASIVGTDLLLETQYF

d_call: NA
j_call: TRBJ1-4
v_call: TRBV7-4
clone_size: NA
cdr3_nt: TGTGCCAGCAGCTTAGTGGGGGCAGGGCAGGAAAAACTGTTTTTT
cdr3_aa: CASSLVGAGQEKLFF

d_call: TRBD1
j_call: TRBJ2-7
v_call: TRBV6-2/TRBV6-3
clone_size: few
cdr3_nt: TGTGCCAGCAGTGGGGGACAGGGGAGTGCATACGAGCAGTACTTC
cdr3_aa: CASSGGQGSAYEQYF

d_call: TRBD2
j_call: TRBJ2-1
v_call: TRBV27
clone_size: NA
cdr3_nt: TGTGCCAGCAGTTTAGGGTGGACTAGCGGGAGAGTAAATGAGCAGTTCTTC
cdr3_aa: CASSLGWTSGRVNEQFF

d_call: NA
j_call: TRBJ1-5
v_call: TRBV7-3
clone_size: once
cdr3_nt: TGTGCCAGCAGCTCTTCAAGGGGTCAGCCCCAGCATTTT
cdr3_aa: CASSSSRGQPQHF

d_call: NA
j_call: TRBJ1-1
v_call: TRBV6-6
clone_size: NA
cdr3_nt: TGTGCCAGCACCTTTAGGGGGAACACTGAAGCTTTCTTT
cdr3_aa: CASTFRGNTEAFF

d_call: TRBD2
j_call: TRBJ2-7
v_call: TRBV10-3
clone_size: few
cdr3_nt: TGTGCCATCAGTGACCCCGGGACTAGCGGGAGGATCTCGGACGAGCAGTACTTC
cdr3_aa: CAISDPGTSGRISDEQYF

d_call: NA
j_call: TRBJ2-1
v_call: TRBV7-2
clone_size: NA
cdr3_nt: TGTGCCAGCAGCGCAAACTATCACAATGAGCAGTTCTTC
cdr3_aa: CASSANYHNEQFF

d_call: NA
j_call: TRBJ2-1
v_call: TRBV11-3
clone_size: many
cdr3_nt: TGTGCCAGCAGCTCGTACTCCTACAATGAGCAGTTCTTC
cdr3_aa: CASSSYSYNEQFF

d_call: NA
j_call: TRBJ2-2
v_call: TRBV9
clone_size: NA
cdr3_nt: TGTGCCAGCAGCGTAGAAGAGCGGCAGGGGATCGGGGAGCTGTTTTTT
cdr3_aa: CASSVEERQGIGELFF

d_call: NA
j_call: TRBJ2-1
v_call: TRBV3-1/TRBV3-2
clone_size: NA
cdr3_nt: TGTGCCAGCAGCCAAGGCCCTGTAGGGGGTGAGCAGTTCTTC
cdr3_aa: CASSQGPVGGEQFF

d_call: TRBD2
j_call: TRBJ2-1
v_call: TRBV7-2
clone_size: NA
cdr3_nt: TGTGCCAGCAGCTCGACTAGCGGGGACTACAATGAGCAGTTCTTC
cdr3_aa: CASSSTSGDYNEQFF

d_call: TRBD1
j_call: TRBJ1-4
v_call: TRBV4-1
clone_size: NA
cdr3_nt: TGCGCCAGCAGCCAAGATGTAACCGGGACAGGGCTCGGGAAACTGTTTTTT
cdr3_aa: CASSQDVTGTGLGKLFF

d_call: NA
j_call: TRBJ1-5
v_call: TRBV5-4
clone_size: once
cdr3_nt: TGTGCCAGCAGCCGGGGGGGGGAGCAGCCCCAGCATTTT
cdr3_aa: CASSRGGEQPQHF

d_call: NA
j_call: TRBJ2-5
v_call: TRBV5-4
clone_size: many
cdr3_nt: TGTGCCAGCAGCCAAAGAGAGGAGACCCAGTACTTC
cdr3_aa: CASSQREETQYF

d_call: NA
j_call: TRBJ1-2
v_call: TRBV7-2
clone_size: NA
cdr3_nt: TGTGCCAGCAGCTTAGGAAGGGGGTCTGGCTACACCTTC
cdr3_aa: CASSLGRGSGYTF

d_call: NA
j_call: TRBJ1-1
v_call: TRBV7-3
clone_size: NA
cdr3_nt: TGTGCCAGCAGCTCATCGGGGGTAGTAGGAGATGGGGCTTTCTTT
cdr3_aa: CASSSSGVVGDGAFF

d_call: NA
j_call: TRBJ2-2
v_call: TRBV19
clone_size: NA
cdr3_nt: TGTGCCAGTAGTACCACTAGGAACACCGGGGAGCTGTTTTTT
cdr3_aa: CASSTTRNTGELFF